The TCR beta chain under discussion was sequenced for a study of blood T cell repertoires in COVID-19. Overall study: From T cells, B-cell-depleted T cells, or PBMCs came the material, which was cDNA or gDNA.

Methods used by the authors: Amplifying reference gene primers gave estimates of nucleated cell counts. This table comes from immunoSEQ multiplex PCR, and its TCRdb copy is limited to in-frame clones, with some not included. V and J calls and clone size follow that table, whereas D and trimming were derived from the DNA. Of roughly 200,000 clones in the sample, 79% were seen once. Seattle patients were enrolled while actively infected and followed longitudinally. Germline lookup yields CDR1 SGHRS and CDR2 YFSETQ. The CDR3 runs 18 residues. V lost 4 bases to trimming and J lost 3 bases; unmatched junction nucleotides: 9.

The sequencing sample was made of peripheral blood. This chain joins TRBV5-1 and TRBJ2-6; the match to TRBD1 covers 11 bases. This TCR was sampled from a woman aged 40 to 50 with COVID-19, enrolled during active disease. Written as DNA, the CDR3 is TGCGCCAGCAGCATCAAGGGACAGGGGGTTTTTGGGGCCAACGTCCTGACTTTC. As protein: CASSIKGQGVFGANVLTF.